The 29 T cell receptor beta chains below were found in one sample sequenced in a study of blood T cells in healthy people across ages. A second about 7 to 12 cycle PCR used barcoded and J-beta primers. TCRdb re-called the 5' RACE reads with MiXCR, one entry per CDR3 protein. The repertoire includes about 640,000 distinct CDR3 sequences, about 43% of them detected once, and about 32% sits in the top ten. The source material was blood. These receptors all come from a man older than 75 in good health.

This clonotype was seen a few times. V is TRBV7-2 and J is TRBJ2-1, with D tentatively TRBD1 (5 bases). This CDR3 contains 15 residues. Deletions cut 4 bases from V and 3 bases from J, with 13 bases between. Germline V gives CDR1 SGHTA, CDR2 FQGNSA. The chain's CDR3 is CASSYRGSNYNEQFF. The CDR3 nucleotides are TGTGCCAGCAGCTATAGGGGCAGTAACTACAATGAGCAGTTCTTC.

In regard to this clonotype: With a much larger clone just one base away, this may be a read error. The chain carries TRBV20-1 and TRBJ2-4; possible D gene TRBD1, 6 bases. The last part of the DNA fits TRBJ2-7 better; the J call may be wrong. From germline, CDR1 is DFQATT and CDR2 SNEGSKA (reference sequence). This CDR3 has 12 residues. The CDR3 coding sequence is TGCAGTGCTAGCGATACAGGGTACGAGCAGTACTTC. It codes for CSASDTGYEQYF.

About this clonotype: This could be a read error, since a much larger clone is one nucleotide away. This chain joins TRBV20-1 and TRBJ2-7; D is possibly TRBD1 (5 bases). This CDR3 comprises 16 residues. Germline CDR1 is DFQATT and CDR2 is SNEGSKA (reference sequence). In DNA, the CDR3 is TGCAGTGCTAGGTCATCAGTCGGAAGGGGAACCTACGGGCAGTACTTC. Translated: CSARSSVGRGTYGQYF.

Note on this clonotype: Possible read error: a much larger clone is one base away. This rearrangement joins TRBV11-2 to TRBJ2-3; tentative D call: TRBD2 (7 bases). Trimming pared 3 bases from V and 3 bases from J, leaving 16 bases between. The CDR3 spans 16 residues. Germline CDR1 reads SGHAT; CDR2 reads FQNNGV. This chain's CDR3 is CASSFTGGLQTDTQYF. CDR3 coding DNA: TGTGCCAGCAGCTTCACGGGGGGCCTCCAAACAGATACGCAGTATTTT.

The sample holds a few counts of this clonotype. J is TRBJ2-1 and V is TRBV6-2 or TRBV6-3; a weak D match, TRBD2 (6 bases). CDR3 length: 15 amino acids. CDR1 is MNHEY and CDR2 is SVGEGT in the germline V gene. V was clipped by 5 bases and J by 2 bases, with 13 bases between them. CDR3 in DNA: TGTGCCAGCAGTCGGGGGAGCCGTACCTACAATGAGCAGTTCTTC. Amino acids: CASSRGSRTYNEQFF.

The J gene is TRBJ2-5, the V gene TRBV5-1; 8 bases map to TRBD1. The CDR3 contains 15 residues. V trimming: 4 bases; J trimming: 2 bases; junction bases outside the gene matches: 7. Germline V lookup: CDR1 SGHRS, CDR2 YFSETQ. DNA of the CDR3: TGCGCCAGCAGCATCGGACAGGGAGGACAAGAGACCCAGTACTTC. It is translated as CASSIGQGGQETQYF.

The chain joins TRBV9 to TRBJ2-5; 9 bases are a match to TRBD1. The J call may be wrong; the DNA end is better matched by TRBJ2-7. Looked up from germline, CDR1 is SGDLS and CDR2 is YYNGEE. The CDR3 contains 16 residues. CDR3 coding DNA: TGTGCCAGCAGCGTAGGTGCGGGACAGGGCACCTCCGAGCAGTACTTC. It codes for CASSVGAGQGTSEQYF.

The chain uses TRBV4-3 and TRBJ1-2; unclear D gene. CDR1 LGHNA and CDR2 YSLEER come from the germline V gene. The CDR3 has 15 residues. Trimming removed 0 bases at V and 4 bases at J, with 12 bases between. Here the CDR3 reads CASSQEFGGIYGYTF. DNA for the CDR3: TGCGCCAGCAGCCAAGAATTTGGAGGTATCTATGGCTACACCTTC.

This clonotype was counted many times. V usage is TRBV7-2 and J usage is TRBJ2-6; D remains unclear. CDR1 SGHTA and CDR2 FQGNSA come from the germline V gene. The CDR3 length is 15 residues. V lost 3 bases to trimming and J lost 0 bases, with 6 bases between them. In DNA, the CDR3 is TGTGCCAGCAGCTTGAGATTCTCTGGGGCCAACGTCCTGACTTTC. This codes for CASSLRFSGANVLTF.

The chain uses TRBV4-2 and TRBJ2-7, with 12 positions matching TRBD2. Trimming at V came to 2 bases and at J to 6 bases, leaving 5 bases not matched to a gene. Germline CDR1 and CDR2: LGHNA and YNFKEQ. CDR3 length: 15 residues. CDR3 nucleotides: TGTGCCAGCAGCCAACCTAGCGGGGGGGCCGGCGAGCAGTACTTC. It yields the protein CASSQPSGGAGEQYF.

Comments on this clonotype: A much larger clone is a single base away; this may be a read error. The V call is TRBV4-1, the J call TRBJ2-5, with 10 bases that match TRBD2. The CDR3 sequence is 16 residues long. The junction had 12 bases not matched to a gene; V was cut back by 0 bases and J by 11 bases. Germline values: CDR1 MGHRA, CDR2 YSYEKL. CDR3 protein: CASSQDLASGGSEQYF. The CDR3 coding sequence is TGCGCCAGCAGCCAAGATCTGGCTAGCGGGGGCAGTGAGCAGTACTTC.

This clonotype was found a few times. CDR3 bases: TGCGCCAGCAGCTTACATAGGGGGCGCGGAAACATTCAGTACTTC. Translating gives CASSLHRGRGNIQYF. The rearrangement links TRBV5-1 to TRBJ2-4; 7 bases are shared with TRBD1. CDR3 length: 15 residues. The V segment lost 2 bases and the J segment 6 bases; nucleotides outside the gene matches: 8. Germline CDR1 is SGHRS and CDR2 is YFSETQ.

The chain recombines TRBV6-5 with TRBJ2-1; D remains ambiguous. With 6 bases removed from V and 0 bases from J, the gap between germline ends came to 12 bases. The CDR3 is made up of 15 amino acids. CDR1 is MNHEY, CDR2 SVGAGI, per germline. CDR3 loop: CASSPELSSYNEQFF. CDR3 nucleotides: TGTGCCAGCAGCCCTGAGCTGAGCTCCTACAATGAGCAGTTCTTC.

This clonotype was seen only a few times. V usage is TRBV7-2 and J usage is TRBJ2-5; the D gene is possibly TRBD1 (6 bases). Trimming removed 7 bases from V and 2 bases from J, with 11 bases in between. This CDR3 has 13 residues. Per germline, CDR1 SGHTA and CDR2 FQGNSA. Here the CDR3 DNA reads TGTGCCAGCAACGACAGGTTACAAGAGACCCAGTACTTC. Translating gives CASNDRLQETQYF.

This clonotype occurred a few times. The chain combines TRBV20-1 with TRBJ2-1; D unresolved. Per germline, CDR1 DFQATT and CDR2 SNEGSKA (reference sequence). The CDR3 sequence is 12 residues long. Between the trimmed V and J ends, which lost 6 bases and 6 bases, there was a span of 12 bases. The CDR3 here is CSASLTGNEQFF. The CDR3 DNA is TGCAGTGCAAGCCTTACGGGCAATGAGCAGTTCTTC.

The chain uses TRBV6-5 and TRBJ2-3, with 9 bases matching TRBD2. Germline loops: CDR1 MNHEY, CDR2 SVGAGI. V was clipped by 0 bases and J by 2 bases; unmatched bases: 9. The CDR3 spans 18 residues. The CDR3: CASSYSFGAGGPTDTQYF. The CDR3 bases are TGTGCCAGCAGTTACTCGTTTGGGGCGGGGGGGCCCACAGATACGCAGTATTTT.

The sample holds a few counts of this clonotype. CDR3: CASTIGGREETQYF. The DNA of the CDR3 is TGTGCCAGCACCATAGGCGGCAGGGAAGAGACCCAGTACTTC. The rearrangement joins TRBV7-2 to TRBJ2-5; a weak D match, TRBD1 (5 bases). Between the trimmed V and J ends, which lost 7 bases and 3 bases, there was a span of 15 bases. CDR1 is SGHTA, CDR2 FQGNSA, per germline. This CDR3 contains 14 residues. The variable domain in full, with the rest retrieved from reference TRBV7-2 and TRBJ2-5, is GAGVSQSPSNKVTEKGKDVELRCDPISGHTALYWYRQSLGQGLEFLIYFQGNSAPDKSGLPSDRFSAERTGGSVSTLTIQRTQQEDSAVYLCASTIGGREETQYFGPGTRLLVL.

This clonotype was recorded many times. The chain links TRBV20-1 to TRBJ2-7, with 9 bases lining up with TRBD2. The germline CDR1 and CDR2 sequences are DFQATT and SNEGSKA (reference sequence). The CDR3 consists of 16 residues. V lost 5 bases, J lost 0 bases, and 11 bases stayed unmatched. This chain's CDR3 is CSAEGSAGGLSYEQYF. In DNA, the CDR3 is TGCAGTGCTGAGGGGTCGGCGGGAGGGCTCTCCTACGAGCAGTACTTC.

This clonotype has a handful of counts. A much larger clone sits a single nucleotide away, making a read error possible. V is TRBV6-5 and J is TRBJ2-3; no clear D gene. In germline, CDR1 is MNHEY, CDR2 SVGAGI. The V gene lost 2 bases and the J gene lost 2 bases, with 8 bases spanning the gap. The CDR3 runs 14 residues. CDR3 in DNA: TGTGCCAGCAGTTACGCCCCAGCCACAGATACGCAGTATTTT. As protein: CASSYAPATDTQYF.

The gene calls are TRBV24-1 and TRBJ2-3, with D perhaps assigned TRBD1 or TRBD2 (5 bases each). This CDR3 region has 19 residues. The V end lost 3 bases, the J end lost 2 bases, and 23 bases lay between the germline ends. Germline CDR1 reads KGHDR; CDR2 reads SFDVKD. The CDR3 region has the DNA TGTGCCACCAGTGATCCGCCTTCGGGGCTCTCGAGGGACACAGATACGCAGTATTTT. Translating it yields CATSDPPSGLSRDTDTQYF.

This clonotype was counted between two and nine times. The rearrangement links TRBV2 to TRBJ2-3, with a tentative D call TRBD2 (6 bases). This CDR3 spans 14 amino acids. Germline V gene lookup returns CDR1 SNHLY and CDR2 FYNNEI. V was trimmed by 7 bases and J by 1 base, leaving 12 bases between them. The CDR3 spells CASKVGGGTDTQYF. CDR3 bases: TGTGCCAGCAAAGTGGGAGGTGGCACAGATACGCAGTATTTT.

With respect to this clonotype: A much bigger clone sits one base away, suggesting this may be a read error. This chain joins TRBV7-2 and TRBJ2-7; D is possibly TRBD1 (5 bases). Per the germline V gene, CDR1 is SGHTA and CDR2 is FQGNSA. Between the trimmed V and J ends, which lost 5 bases and 6 bases, there was a span of 14 bases. The CDR3 has 13 residues. CDR3 in amino acids: CASSPQGVSEQYF. The CDR3 DNA reads as TGTGCCAGCAGCCCTCAGGGTGTAAGCGAGCAGTACTTC.

This clonotype came up a few times. In DNA form, the CDR3 reads TGTGCCTGGAGTGGGCCAGGTGGGGAGACCCAGTACTTC. Its protein is CAWSGPGGETQYF. This chain joins TRBV30 and TRBJ2-7; no definite D call. The J call may be in error: the DNA end matches TRBJ2-5 better. The CDR3 spans 13 residues. Germline assignment: CDR1 GTSNPN and CDR2 SVGIG (reference sequence).

This clonotype showed up many times. The rearrangement joins TRBV5-1 to TRBJ2-7; D gene unclear. The CDR3 has 13 residues. Germline-derived CDR1 and CDR2 are SGHRS and YFSETQ. V was pared by 4 bases and J by 1 base, with 9 bases between. The CDR3 region is CASSQSGSYEQYF. The CDR3 nucleotides are TGCGCCAGCAGCCAGAGTGGGTCCTACGAGCAGTACTTC. The whole variable domain, remainder taken from reference TRBV5-1 and TRBJ2-7, is KAGVTQTPRYLIKTRGQQVTLSCSPISGHRSVSWYQQTPGQGLQFLFEYFSETQRNKGNFPGRFSGRQFSNSRSEMNVSTLELGDSALYLCASSQSGSYEQYFGPGTRLTVT.

Many counts were recorded for this clonotype. This chain connects TRBV27 to TRBJ1-5; 11 bases fit TRBD1. The J segment lost 6 bases and the V segment lost 8 bases, leaving 6 bases of the junction unmatched. Looked up from germline, CDR1 is MNHEY and CDR2 is SMNVEV (reference sequence). This CDR3 has 14 residues. The DNA of the CDR3 is TGTGCCAGCTCGCGGACAGGGGGCCGTCAGCCCCAGCATTTT. This codes for CASSRTGGRQPQHF.

This clonotype has just a few counts. V gene TRBV5-5 combines with J gene TRBJ2-5; no definite D call. The last part of the DNA fits TRBJ2-7 better; the J call may be wrong. The germline V gene encodes CDR1 SGHKS and CDR2 YYEKEE (reference sequence). This CDR3 spans 16 amino acids. CDR3 bases: TGTGCCAGCAGCTCGGAAAAGCTCAGCGACATCGGCGAGCAGTACTTC. Protein sequence: CASSSEKLSDIGEQYF.

CDR3 coding DNA: TGTGCCAGCAGTTACCCACCAAGATATGGGCCCTACAATGAGCAGTTCTTC. It specifies CASSYPPRYGPYNEQFF. The chain links TRBV6-2 or TRBV6-3 to TRBJ2-1; no clear D gene. The CDR3 runs to 17 residues. The germline CDR1 and CDR2 sequences are MNHEY and SVGEGT. Trimming shortened V by 2 bases and J by 2 bases, and 16 bases separated the two germline ends.

This chain uses TRBV4-2 with TRBJ2-5; 8 nucleotides agree with TRBD2. Germline assignment: CDR1 LGHNA and CDR2 YNFKEQ. Losses at the gene ends were 4 bases for V and 3 bases for J; bases not matched to a gene: 7. This CDR3 region has 15 residues. The CDR3 reads CASSRAGVEEETQYF. CDR3 coding DNA: TGTGCCAGCAGCCGAGCGGGAGTAGAGGAAGAGACCCAGTACTTC.

V and J are TRBV25-1 and TRBJ2-7; no clear D gene. CDR3 size: 15 residues. The germline V gene encodes CDR1 MGHDK and CDR2 SYGVNS. Trimming shortened V by 4 bases and J by 3 bases, and 16 bases separated the two germline ends. This CDR3 reads CASSARRYEDYEQYF. DNA of the CDR3: TGTGCCAGCAGTGCTCGTCGGTACGAGGACTACGAGCAGTACTTC.